Listed below are T cell receptor beta chains from one sample, sequenced in a study of human T cells and chemical hapten exposure. TCRdb itself ran the 5' RACE reads through MiXCR, one entry per CDR3 protein. The sample holds some 150,000 distinct CDR3 sequences, roughly 4.1% seen once. The receptors stem from a female donor in good health. Both conserved end residues are part of each CDR3.

J gene | V gene | CDR3 protein
TRBJ2-1 | TRBV5-1 | CASSLSVGYNEQFF
TRBJ2-1 | TRBV19 | CASSMRPYNEQFF
TRBJ2-2 | TRBV6-1 | CASSDFSMTGELFF
TRBJ2-5 | TRBV2 | CASSDPRRTQYF
TRBJ2-5 | TRBV12-3/TRBV12-4 | CASSSSTQGETQYF
TRBJ2-7 | TRBV7-6 | CASSTQGNEQYF
TRBJ2-2 | TRBV13 | CASSLVTGSGTGELFF
TRBJ1-4 | TRBV7-2 | CASSYGTGSEKLFF
TRBJ1-3 | TRBV6-5 | CASSYSAGPSGNTIYF
TRBJ2-4 | TRBV7-8 | CASMLREKGGYVVSLSSQNIQYF
TRBJ1-5 | TRBV5-6 | CASSYGILSNQPQHF
TRBJ1-4 | TRBV6-5 | CASSRSDRVDNEKLFF
TRBJ1-4 | TRBV29-1 | CSVADRTTNEKLFF
TRBJ1-5 | TRBV6-5 | CASSQSGGCNQPQHF
TRBJ2-1 | TRBV2 | CASSESGTGRGYYNEQFF
TRBJ2-1 | TRBV11-2 | CASSLGLAGGNEQFF
TRBJ1-1 | TRBV12-3/TRBV12-4 | CASRPRGWGTEAFF
TRBJ1-5 | TRBV5-6 | CASSLRQGVQPQHF
TRBJ2-5 | TRBV20-1 | CSAPGQGLETQYF
TRBJ1-5 | TRBV2 | CASTEGSLSNQPQHF
TRBJ2-7 | TRBV4-2 | CASSLLRTRDYEQYF
TRBJ1-1 | TRBV6-5 | CASRRTGGGEAFF
TRBJ1-1 | TRBV30 | CAWSVLHWTEAFF
TRBJ2-7 | TRBV24-1 | CATSDWARGEQYF
TRBJ1-2 | TRBV6-4 | CASSDGNGYTF
TRBJ2-7 | TRBV4-2 | CASSHLAGGLREQYF
TRBJ2-1 | TRBV5-1 | CASSLELVGTGGNEQFF
TRBJ2-2 | TRBV7-2 | CASTRGAGTGELFF
TRBJ2-1 | TRBV10-3 | CAISAVGQGVSYEQFF
TRBJ2-7 | TRBV6-6 | CASSYVRDRGYEQYF
TRBJ1-2 | TRBV7-9 | CASSLVISGDGYTF
TRBJ1-5 | TRBV3-1 | CASSQDAAGSQPQHF
TRBJ2-3 | TRBV13 | CASSLGQGLTDTQYF
TRBJ2-7 | TRBV5-1 | CASSLDPGQGNYEQYF
TRBJ1-4 | TRBV28 | CASSFGVEKLFF
TRBJ1-2 | TRBV7-2 | CASSRRSGDGYTF
TRBJ2-5 | TRBV3-1 | CASSRASRQETQYF
TRBJ1-3 | TRBV11-2 | CASSLAGTGPDTIYF
TRBJ2-7 | TRBV27 | CASSPSSGAGAYEQYF
TRBJ1-5 | TRBV6-6 | CASTSTRQPSNQPQHF